The next 20 T cell receptor beta chains were all read from a single sample in a study of blood T cell repertoires in COVID-19. Sequencing used immunoSEQ multiplex PCR; TCRdb keeps in-frame clones, though not all of them. The data contain some 350,000 clones, over 75% of them singletons. The sequencing sample was made of PBMCs or T cells enriched from blood (not recorded which). The source is a woman between 25 and 40 years old who had recovered from COVID-19.

This rearrangement joins TRBV19 to TRBJ1-2, with TRBD1 as a possible D gene (5 bases). V was trimmed by 4 bases and J by 8 bases, leaving 11 bases between them. CDR1 and CDR2 from the germline V gene are LNHDA and SQIVND (reference sequence). The CDR3 has 12 amino acids. CDR3 nucleotide sequence: TGTGCCAGTAGTAATACAGGCTGGGGCTACACCTTC. Its protein is CASSNTGWGYTF.

This chain links TRBV30 with TRBJ1-1; 7 nucleotides align to TRBD1. The trim removed 3 bases at V and 4 bases at J, leaving 5 bases unmatched. This CDR3 is 13 amino acids long. Germline V lookup: CDR1 GTSNPN, CDR2 SVGIG (reference sequence). In DNA, the CDR3 is TGTGCCTGGAGCAGGGGGGCATCCACTGAAGCTTTCTTT. Protein: CAWSRGASTEAFF.

As to this clone: Other DNA sequences from this sample encode an identical CDR3 as well. V is TRBV30 and J is TRBJ1-5; D is ambiguous. Germline-derived CDR1 and CDR2 are GTSNPN and SVGIG (reference sequence). The CDR3 length is 13 residues. The ends were cut back, 0 bases at V and 3 bases at J, with 6 bases in the middle. CDR3: CAWSVRDNQPQHF. In nucleotides, the CDR3 is TGTGCCTGGAGTGTACGGGACAATCAGCCCCAGCATTTT.

The chain uses TRBV5-6 and TRBJ2-7; TRBD2 aligns across 9 bases. With 2 bases clipped from V and 1 base from J, the junction kept 7 bases outside the gene matches. This CDR3 spans 16 amino acids. CDR1 and CDR2 from the germline V gene are SGHDT and YYEEEE. The CDR3 protein is CASSLPLSGSSYEQYF. The CDR3 nucleotides are TGTGCCAGCAGCTTACCCCTTAGCGGGAGTTCCTACGAGCAGTACTTC.

The chain recombines TRBV5-1 with TRBJ2-5; 8 bases align to TRBD1. Trimming at V came to 7 bases and at J to 2 bases, leaving 7 bases not matched to a gene. Germline CDR1 reads SGHRS; CDR2 reads YFSETQ. This CDR3 has 14 amino acids. The CDR3 DNA follows: TGCGCCAGCGGACAGGGTCTGATTCAAGAGACCCAGTACTTC. Protein: CASGQGLIQETQYF.

The J gene is TRBJ2-1, the V gene TRBV5-1; 14 positions match TRBD2. Losses at the gene ends were 0 bases for V and 5 bases for J; bases not matched to a gene: 4. Germline values: CDR1 SGHRS, CDR2 YFSETQ. The CDR3 runs to 17 residues. DNA of the CDR3: TGCGCCAGCAGCTTGGGAATGGGACTAGCGGGAGACAATGAGCAGTTCTTC. Encoded protein: CASSLGMGLAGDNEQFF.

The gene calls are TRBV2 and TRBJ2-5; D uncertain. The CDR3 is made up of 14 amino acids. Germline assignment: CDR1 SNHLY and CDR2 FYNNEI. V lost 8 bases, J lost 0 bases, and 13 bases lay in between. The CDR3 region is CASSPAQYQETQYF. DNA for the CDR3: TGTGCCAGCTCACCCGCCCAGTACCAAGAGACCCAGTACTTC.

Note on this clone: Additional DNA sequences in this sample encode the identical CDR3. The genes are TRBV5-8 and TRBJ1-5; D uncertain. The germline CDR1 and CDR2 sequences are SGHTS and YDEGEE. The CDR3 sequence is 15 residues long. V gave up 0 bases and J gave up 0 bases, with 7 bases separating them. CDR3 in amino acids: CASSLGGYSNQPQHF. In DNA, the CDR3 is TGTGCCAGCAGCTTGGGCGGGTATAGCAATCAGCCCCAGCATTTT.

This chain uses TRBV28 with TRBJ1-5; 7 nucleotides agree with TRBD1. After removal of 6 bases from V and 4 bases from J, the junction contained 9 bases not matched to a gene. The length of the CDR3 is 15 residues. Germline assignment: CDR1 MDHEN and CDR2 SYDVKM. CDR3 sequence: CASSVTGPRNQPQHF. CDR3 coding DNA: TGTGCCAGCAGCGTGACAGGGCCCCGTAATCAGCCCCAGCATTTT.

This rearrangement joins TRBV27 to TRBJ2-7, with D possibly TRBD1 on 5 matching bases. Germline loops: CDR1 MNHEY, CDR2 SMNVEV (reference sequence). The CDR3 has 14 residues. V was pared by 0 bases and J by 7 bases, with 13 bases between. The CDR3 DNA reads TGTGCCAGCAGTTTATCGAGCAGGGTGGGGGAGCAGTACTTC. The encoded protein is CASSLSSRVGEQYF.

J is TRBJ2-3 and V is TRBV5-1; 7 nucleotides align to TRBD1. The CDR3 is 15 residues long. The V gene's germline CDR1 is SGHRS and CDR2 YFSETQ. J was trimmed by 1 base and V by 4 bases; bases with no gene match: 6. CDR3 region: CASSLQGPGTDTQYF. CDR3 in DNA: TGCGCCAGCAGCCTACAGGGGCCCGGCACAGATACGCAGTATTTT. Variable domain in full (rest from reference TRBV5-1 and TRBJ2-3): KAGVTQTPRYLIKTRGQQVTLSCSPISGHRSVSWYQQTPGQGLQFLFEYFSETQRNKGNFPGRFSGRQFSNSRSEMNVSTLELGDSALYLCASSLQGPGTDTQYFGPGTRLTVL.

The rearrangement links TRBV12-3 or TRBV12-4 to TRBJ1-5; D is unresolved. Trimming pared 1 base from V and 5 bases from J, leaving 6 bases between. The CDR3 is 13 amino acids. CDR3: CASSLGGYQPQHF. The CDR3 DNA reads as TGTGCCAGCAGTTTAGGAGGTTATCAGCCCCAGCATTTT.

This chain uses TRBV5-5 with TRBJ1-1, with no clear D. The CDR3 totals 14 residues. CDR1 is SGHKS, CDR2 YYEKEE, per germline (reference sequence). V was shortened by 4 bases and J by 1 base, with 11 bases between the two germline ends. CDR3 loop: CASSKQSSNTEAFF. CDR3 DNA sequence: TGTGCCAGCAGCAAACAGAGCTCGAACACTGAAGCTTTCTTT.

V usage is TRBV4-2 and J usage is TRBJ2-3; D may be TRBD2 (6 bases). Germline CDR1 LGHNA, CDR2 YNFKEQ. V lost 2 bases to trimming and J lost 1 base, with 19 bases between them. The CDR3 length is 18 residues. CDR3 sequence reads: CASSQRVRQAGGTDTQYF. As DNA, the CDR3 is TGTGCCAGCAGCCAAAGAGTACGGCAAGCGGGTGGCACAGATACGCAGTATTTT.

The chain joins TRBV7-9 to TRBJ1-1; no definite D call. The CDR3 is 13 residues long. V lost 4 bases and J lost 1, with 7 bases in between. From germline, CDR1 is SEHNR and CDR2 FQNEAQ (reference sequence). The CDR3 loop is CASSSIQNTEAFF. The CDR3 DNA sequence: TGTGCCAGCAGCTCCATCCAGAACACTGAAGCTTTCTTT.

The V gene is TRBV10-3, the J gene TRBJ1-3, with 8 bases lining up with TRBD1. With 2 bases clipped from V and 0 bases from J, the junction kept 3 bases outside the gene matches. Germline V lookup: CDR1 ENHRY, CDR2 SYGVKD. The CDR3 loop spans 16 amino acids. CDR3 bases: TGTGCCATCAGTGAGAGGGGACAGGACTCTGGAAACACCATATATTTT. Its translation is CAISERGQDSGNTIYF.

The rearrangement uses TRBV29-1 and TRBJ1-4, with TRBD1 as a possible D gene (5 bases). Trimming shortened V by 8 bases and J by 7 bases, and 17 bases separated the two germline ends. CDR3 length: 13 residues. Per the germline V gene, CDR1 is SQVTM and CDR2 is ANQGSEA. CDR3: CSFQPRGGEKLFF. The CDR3 bases are TGCAGCTTCCAACCCCGCGGGGGTGAAAAACTGTTTTTT.

The chain couples TRBV5-1 to TRBJ2-5; a possible D gene is TRBD1 (5 bases). The length of the CDR3 is 12 residues. CDR1 is SGHRS, CDR2 YFSETQ, per germline. The germline V and J ends were trimmed by 5 bases and 4 bases, with 9 bases remaining between them. Here the CDR3 reads CASRQGSETQYF. CDR3 DNA sequence: TGCGCCAGCAGGCAGGGCTCAGAGACCCAGTACTTC.

This chain joins TRBV6-5 and TRBJ1-1, with 8 positions matching TRBD1. CDR1 is MNHEY, CDR2 SVGAGI, per germline. The junction had 8 bases not matched to a gene; V was cut back by 10 bases and J by 1 base. CDR3 length: 14 amino acids. The CDR3 region is CATHETGANTEAFF. CDR3 bases: TGTGCCACCCATGAGACAGGGGCGAACACTGAAGCTTTCTTT.

The chain couples TRBV29-1 to TRBJ2-7, with D perhaps matching TRBD2 (6 bases). Looked up from germline, CDR1 is SQVTM and CDR2 is ANQGSEA. CDR3 size: 18 residues. Trimming left V 3 bases short and J 3 bases short, with 27 bases between. As DNA, the CDR3 is TGCAGCGTTGACGGTTTTTTCGGGGTGGGACTCCATCACTACGAGCAGTACTTC. Its protein product is CSVDGFFGVGLHHYEQYF.